The present T cell receptor (beta chain) was sequenced within a study of blood T cells in healthy people across ages. A second PCR, run for roughly 7 to 12 cycles, used a sample-barcoded 5' primer plus a J-beta primer mix. TCRdb analysed the 5' RACE reads with MiXCR anew, one entry per CDR3 protein. The sample lists about 1,400,000 distinct CDR3 sequences, around 59% occurring once. As to this clonotype: This may come from a read error, since a much larger clone is one base off.

The sample taken for sequencing was blood. This receptor was identified in a man in his late teens or twenties in good health.

The CDR3 loop is CASTGQGNTEAFF. The DNA for the CDR3 is TGTGCCAGCACTGGACAGGGGAACACTGAAGCTTTCTTT. This chain uses TRBV27 with TRBJ1-1; 8 bases match TRBD1. CDR3 length: 13 residues. CDR1 is MNHEY and CDR2 is SMNVEV in the germline V gene (reference sequence). V was pared by 7 bases and J by 1 base, with 2 bases of the junction left unmatched.